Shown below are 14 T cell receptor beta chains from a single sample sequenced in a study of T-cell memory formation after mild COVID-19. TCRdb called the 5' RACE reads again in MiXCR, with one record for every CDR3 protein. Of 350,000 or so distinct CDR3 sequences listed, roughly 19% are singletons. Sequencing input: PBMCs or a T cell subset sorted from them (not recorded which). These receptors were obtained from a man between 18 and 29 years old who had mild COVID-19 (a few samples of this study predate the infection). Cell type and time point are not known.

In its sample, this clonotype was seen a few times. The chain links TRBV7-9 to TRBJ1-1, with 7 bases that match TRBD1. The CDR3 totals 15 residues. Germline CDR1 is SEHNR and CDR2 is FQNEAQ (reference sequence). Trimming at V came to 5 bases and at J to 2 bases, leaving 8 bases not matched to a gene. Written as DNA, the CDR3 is TGTGCCAGCAGCCGTGCCGGGACAGTCAACACTGAAGCTTTCTTT. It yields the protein CASSRAGTVNTEAFF.

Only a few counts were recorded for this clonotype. CDR3 in DNA: TGCAGTGCTGAGGACAGGGCGAACACTGAAGCTTTCTTT. Amino acid sequence: CSAEDRANTEAFF. The rearrangement joins TRBV20-1 to TRBJ1-1; 8 bases agree with TRBD1. In germline, CDR1 is DFQATT, CDR2 SNEGSKA (reference sequence). CDR3 length: 13 amino acids. J gave up 1 base and V 5 bases, and 3 bases lay outside the gene matches.

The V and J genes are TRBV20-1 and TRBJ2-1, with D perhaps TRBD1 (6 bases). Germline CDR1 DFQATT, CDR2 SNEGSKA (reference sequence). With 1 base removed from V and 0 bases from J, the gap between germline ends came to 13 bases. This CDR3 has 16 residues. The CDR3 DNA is TGCAGTGCTAGAGGGAACAGGGCAAACTCCTACAATGAGCAGTTCTTC. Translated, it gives CSARGNRANSYNEQFF.

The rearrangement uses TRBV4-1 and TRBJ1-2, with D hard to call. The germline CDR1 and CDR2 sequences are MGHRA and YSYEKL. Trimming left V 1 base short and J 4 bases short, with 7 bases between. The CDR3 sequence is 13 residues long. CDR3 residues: CASSQVNSYGYTF. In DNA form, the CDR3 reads TGCGCCAGCAGCCAAGTCAACAGCTATGGCTACACCTTC.

The CDR3 coding sequence is TGTGCCACCAGTGACAATACGGGACGGTCTTACAATGAGCAGTTCTTC. It translates to CATSDNTGRSYNEQFF. The rearrangement joins TRBV24-1 to TRBJ2-1; D is tentatively TRBD1 or TRBD2 (5 bases each). Per germline, CDR1 KGHDR and CDR2 SFDVKD. CDR3 length: 16 amino acids. The V gene lost 4 bases and the J gene lost 4 bases, with 16 bases spanning the gap.

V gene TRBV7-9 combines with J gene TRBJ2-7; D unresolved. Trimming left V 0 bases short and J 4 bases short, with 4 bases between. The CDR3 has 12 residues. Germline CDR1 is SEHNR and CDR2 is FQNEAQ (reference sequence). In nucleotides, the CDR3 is TGTGCCAGCAGCTTAGCGCGTTACGAGCAGTACTTC. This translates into CASSLARYEQYF. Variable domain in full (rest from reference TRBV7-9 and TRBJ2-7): DTGVSQNPRHKITKRGQNVTFRCDPISEHNRLYWYRQTLGQGPEFLTYFQNEAQLEKSRLLSDRFSAERPKGSFSTLEIQRTEQGDSAMYLCASSLARYEQYFGPGTRLTVT.

The CDR3 region is CASSRRGREKFF. The CDR3 DNA is TGCGCCAGCAGCCGCCGGGGCCGCGAAAAATTCTTC. V is TRBV4-1 and J is TRBJ2-1, with D possibly called TRBD1 or TRBD2 (5 bases each). CDR1 is MGHRA, CDR2 YSYEKL, per germline. V was clipped by 4 bases and J by 16 bases, with 17 bases between them. CDR3 size: 12 residues.

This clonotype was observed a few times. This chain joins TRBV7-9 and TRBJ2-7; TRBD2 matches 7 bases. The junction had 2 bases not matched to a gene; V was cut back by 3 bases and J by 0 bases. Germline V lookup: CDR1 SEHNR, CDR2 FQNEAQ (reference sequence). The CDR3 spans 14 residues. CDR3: CASSFGGSSYEQYV. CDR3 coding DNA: TGTGCCAGCAGCTTCGGGGGGAGCTCCTACGAGCAGTACGTC.

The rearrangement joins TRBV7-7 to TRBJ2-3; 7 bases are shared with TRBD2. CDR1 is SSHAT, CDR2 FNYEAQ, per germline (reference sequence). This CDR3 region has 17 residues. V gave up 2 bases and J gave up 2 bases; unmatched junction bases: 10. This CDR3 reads CASSLLSGGGDTDTQYF. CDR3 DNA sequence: TGTGCCAGCAGCTTACTATCTGGGGGGGGTGACACAGATACGCAGTATTTT.

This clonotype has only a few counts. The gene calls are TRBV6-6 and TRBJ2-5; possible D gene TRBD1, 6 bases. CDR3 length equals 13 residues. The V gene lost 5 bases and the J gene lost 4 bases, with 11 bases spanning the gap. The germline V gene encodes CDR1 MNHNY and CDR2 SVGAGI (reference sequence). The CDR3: CASSKEGVETQYF. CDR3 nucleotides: TGTGCCAGCAGTAAAGAGGGGGTAGAGACCCAGTACTTC.

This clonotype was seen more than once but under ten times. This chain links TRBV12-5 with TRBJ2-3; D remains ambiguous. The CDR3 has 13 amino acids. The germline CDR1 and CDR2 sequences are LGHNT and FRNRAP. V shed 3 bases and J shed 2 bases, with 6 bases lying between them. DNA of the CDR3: TGTGCTAGTGGTTTTTCCTCCACAGATACGCAGTATTTT. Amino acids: CASGFSSTDTQYF.

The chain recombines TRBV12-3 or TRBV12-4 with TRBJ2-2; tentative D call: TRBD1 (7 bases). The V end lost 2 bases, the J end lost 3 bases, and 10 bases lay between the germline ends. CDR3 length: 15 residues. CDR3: CASSLRGTDTGELFF. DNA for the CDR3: TGTGCCAGCAGTTTACGGGGGACAGACACCGGGGAGCTGTTTTTT.

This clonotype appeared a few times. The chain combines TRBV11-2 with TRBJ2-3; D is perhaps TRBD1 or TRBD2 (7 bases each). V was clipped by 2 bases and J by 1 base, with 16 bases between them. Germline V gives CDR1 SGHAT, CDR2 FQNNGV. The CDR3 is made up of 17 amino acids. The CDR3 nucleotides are TGTGCCAGCAGCTTATGGGAGGGGGCGCGGGGCACAGATACGCAGTATTTT. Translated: CASSLWEGARGTDTQYF.

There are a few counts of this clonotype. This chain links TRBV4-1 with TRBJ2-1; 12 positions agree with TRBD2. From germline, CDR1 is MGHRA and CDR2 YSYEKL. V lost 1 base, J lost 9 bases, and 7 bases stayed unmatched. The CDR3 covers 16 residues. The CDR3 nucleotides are TGCGCCAGCAGCCAAGGTCCTAGCGGGGGGGCCATTGAGCAGTTCTTC. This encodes CASSQGPSGGAIEQFF.